This TCR beta chain emerged from a study of blood T cells in healthy people across ages. The authors ran a second PCR of about 7 to 12 cycles using a sample-barcoded 5' primer and a J-beta primer mix. TCRdb independently ran MiXCR on the 5' RACE reads; one entry per CDR3 protein. Counted here are roughly 730,000 distinct CDR3 sequences, 45% to 70% occurring once; the ten biggest clones make up 20% to 30%. There are 16 residues in the CDR3. In germline, CDR1 is DFQATT, CDR2 SNEGSKA (reference sequence). V lost 3 bases and J 0 bases, leaving 16 bases between the germline ends. The sequenced sample consisted of blood. This receptor was obtained from a man in his forties in good health. The rearrangement joins TRBV20-1 to TRBJ2-3; perhaps TRBD2 as D (6 bases). The CDR3 DNA follows: TGCAGTGCTAGTTTGGTAGCGGCAACTAGCACAGATACGCAGTATTTT. Protein sequence: CSASLVAATSTDTQYF.